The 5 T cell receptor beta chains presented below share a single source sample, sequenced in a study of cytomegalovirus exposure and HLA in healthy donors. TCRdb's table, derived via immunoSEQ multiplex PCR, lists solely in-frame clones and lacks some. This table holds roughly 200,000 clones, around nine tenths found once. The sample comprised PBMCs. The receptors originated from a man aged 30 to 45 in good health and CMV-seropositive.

This CDR3 reads CASSLAGVGGDTQYF. As DNA, the CDR3 is TGTGCCAGCAGCTTAGCGGGAGTAGGGGGAGATACGCAGTATTTT. The chain recombines TRBV9 with TRBJ2-3; 9 positions match TRBD2. Unmatched junction bases numbered 8, after V lost 4 bases and J lost 5 bases. The CDR3 consists of 15 residues. Per germline, CDR1 SGDLS and CDR2 YYNGEE. Using reference TRBV9 and TRBJ2-3 for the parts outside the CDR3, the full variable domain is DSGVTQTPKHLITATGQRVTLRCSPRSGDLSVYWYQQSLDQGLQFLIQYYNGEERAKGNILERFSAQQFPDLHSELNLSSLELGDSALYFCASSLAGVGGDTQYFGPGTRLTVL.

CDR3 nucleotide sequence: TGTGCCAGCAGGCCTGGGGCGGAAGGCTCCTACGAGCAGTACTTC. Its protein is CASRPGAEGSYEQYF. The J gene is TRBJ2-7, the V gene TRBV27; perhaps TRBD1 as D (5 bases). Trimming stripped 6 bases from V and 0 bases from J, with 15 bases between. The germline V gene encodes CDR1 MNHEY and CDR2 SMNVEV (reference sequence). CDR3 size: 15 residues.

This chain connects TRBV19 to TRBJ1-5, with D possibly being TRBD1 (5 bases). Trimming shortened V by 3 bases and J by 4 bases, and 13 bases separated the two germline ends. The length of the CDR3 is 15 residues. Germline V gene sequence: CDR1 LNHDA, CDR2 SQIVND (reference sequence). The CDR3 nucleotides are TGTGCCAGTAGTATTGGCCGACAGCCTAATCAGCCCCAGCATTTT. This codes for CASSIGRQPNQPQHF.

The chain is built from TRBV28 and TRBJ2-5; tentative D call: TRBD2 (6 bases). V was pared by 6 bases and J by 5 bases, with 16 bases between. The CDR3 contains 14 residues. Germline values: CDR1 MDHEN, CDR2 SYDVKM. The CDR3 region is CASSLGTSYETQYF. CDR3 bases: TGTGCCAGCAGCCTGGGCACTAGCTATGAGACCCAGTACTTC.

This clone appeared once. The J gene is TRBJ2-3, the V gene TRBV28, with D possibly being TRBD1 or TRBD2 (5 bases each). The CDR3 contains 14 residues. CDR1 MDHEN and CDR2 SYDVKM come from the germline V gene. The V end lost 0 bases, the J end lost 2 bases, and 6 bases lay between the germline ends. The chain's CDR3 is CASSLWGDTDTQYF. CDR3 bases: TGTGCCAGCAGTTTATGGGGGGACACAGATACGCAGTATTTT. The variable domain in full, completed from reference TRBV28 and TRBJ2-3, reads DVKVTQSSRYLVKRTGEKVFLECVQDMDHENMFWYRQDPGLGLRLIYFSYDVKMKEKGDIPEGYSVSREKKERFSLILESASTNQTSMYLCASSLWGDTDTQYFGPGTRLTVL.